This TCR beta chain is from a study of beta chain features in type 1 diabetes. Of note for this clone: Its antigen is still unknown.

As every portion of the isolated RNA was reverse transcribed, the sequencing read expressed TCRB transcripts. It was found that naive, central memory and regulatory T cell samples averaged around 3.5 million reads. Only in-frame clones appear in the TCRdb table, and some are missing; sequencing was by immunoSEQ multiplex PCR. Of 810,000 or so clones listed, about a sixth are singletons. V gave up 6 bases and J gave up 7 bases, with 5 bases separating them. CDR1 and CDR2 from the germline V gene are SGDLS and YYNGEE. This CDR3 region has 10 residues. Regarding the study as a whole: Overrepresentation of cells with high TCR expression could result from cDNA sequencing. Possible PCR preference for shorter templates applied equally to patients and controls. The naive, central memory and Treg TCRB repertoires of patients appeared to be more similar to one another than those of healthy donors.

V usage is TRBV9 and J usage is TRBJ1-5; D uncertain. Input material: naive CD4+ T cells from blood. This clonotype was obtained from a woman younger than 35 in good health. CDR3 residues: CASKEQPQHF. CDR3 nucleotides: TGTGCCAGCAAGGAACAGCCCCAGCATTTT.